Following are 7 T cell receptor beta chains from one sample sequenced in a study of beta chain features in type 1 diabetes. General study results and limits: Type 1 diabetes patients had moderately but significantly shorter TCRB CDR3s in all four CD4+ subsets.

The antigens for these receptors are not known. The authors reverse transcribed all of the isolated RNA, so sequencing captured expressed TCRB transcripts. Sequencing used immunoSEQ multiplex PCR; TCRdb keeps in-frame clones, though not all of them. The data show 500,000 to 850,000 clones, about an eighth seen once. The sample comprised naive CD4+ T cells from blood. All receptors come from a man between 18 and 29 years old with type 1 diabetes.

The chain carries TRBV30 and TRBJ1-2; TRBD1 aligns across 7 bases. This CDR3 is built from 13 residues. The V gene end was trimmed by 2 bases and the J gene end by 8 bases; junction bases not matched to a gene: 8. Germline V lookup: CDR1 GTSNPN, CDR2 SVGIG (reference sequence). DNA of the CDR3: TGTGCCTGGAGTCTCGACAGGGTTTACGGCTACACCTTC. It translates to CAWSLDRVYGYTF.

This chain joins TRBV19 and TRBJ2-1, with D unresolved. Trimming removed 4 bases at V and 8 bases at J, with 6 bases between. The CDR3 runs 11 residues. The V gene's germline CDR1 is LNHDA and CDR2 SQIVND (reference sequence). The CDR3 loop is CASSTSDEQFF. Here the CDR3 DNA reads TGTGCCAGTAGTACCTCGGATGAGCAGTTCTTC. The full variable domain, with the rest looked up from reference TRBV19 and TRBJ2-1, is DGGITQSPKYLFRKEGQNVTLSCEQNLNHDAMYWYRQDPGQGLRLIYYSQIVNDFQKGDIAEGYSVSREKKESFPLTVTSAQKNPTAFYLCASSTSDEQFFGPGTRLTVL.

This clone came up a few times. The chain recombines TRBV2 with TRBJ1-5; TRBD1 might be the D (6 bases). The germline gives CDR1 SNHLY, CDR2 FYNNEI. The V end was cut by 6 bases, the J end by 1 base, with 10 bases between. CDR3 length equals 14 residues. DNA of the CDR3: TGTGCCAGCAGCCCAGGGGAAAGCAATCAGCCCCAGCATTTT. Translating it yields CASSPGESNQPQHF.

This clone was counted between two and nine times. V usage is TRBV5-4 and J usage is TRBJ2-7; 11 nucleotides line up with TRBD2. Trimming took 4 bases from V and 1 from J; bases not matched to a gene: 7. Germline CDR1 and CDR2: SGHNT and YYREEE (reference sequence). CDR3 length: 16 amino acids. CDR3 amino acids: CASSRVAGGDSYEQYF. CDR3 in DNA: TGTGCCAGCAGCCGCGTAGCGGGGGGGGATTCCTACGAGCAGTACTTC.

V usage is TRBV7-2 and J usage is TRBJ2-1, with D unresolved. Germline loops: CDR1 SGHTA, CDR2 FQGNSA. This CDR3 is built from 11 residues. Between the trimmed V and J ends, which lost 4 bases and 9 bases, there was a span of 7 bases. CDR3 protein: CASSSSAEQFF. The DNA of the CDR3 is TGTGCCAGCAGCTCCTCAGCTGAGCAGTTCTTC.

This clone has more than one count but fewer than ten. This sequence joins TRBV11-2 and TRBJ1-3; D is undetermined. Trimming cost V 1 base and J 0 bases, with 7 bases left between them. This CDR3 comprises 15 residues. Germline V CDR1 and CDR2: SGHAT, FQNNGV. CDR3 in DNA: TGTGCCAGCAGCTTAGTCGGGAGCTCTGGAAACACCATATATTTT. It specifies CASSLVGSSGNTIYF.

The CDR3 bases are TGTGCCTGGAGTGGAAGTGGAGGGAAGCGGAACTATGGCTACACCTTC. As protein: CAWSGSGGKRNYGYTF. The V call is TRBV30, the J call TRBJ1-2; D gene ambiguous. CDR3 length: 16 residues. V was trimmed by 1 base and J by 2 bases, leaving 17 bases between them. From germline, CDR1 is GTSNPN and CDR2 SVGIG (reference sequence).